Below, 22 T cell receptor beta chains from the same sample are listed, as sequenced in a study of graft-versus-host responses after intestinal transplantation. These receptors have no known antigen. Measured with immunoSEQ multiplex PCR; TCRdb has only the in-frame clones, and not every one. This table has just over 85,000 clones, 85% to 95% appearing once. The input for sequencing was unstimulated CD8+ T cells sorted from spleen or lymph node cells, taken before transplant. These receptors came from a human donor who was the organ donor for an intestinal transplant.

V is TRBV25-1 and J is TRBJ1-1; TRBD1 agrees at 7 bases. The V segment lost 6 bases and the J segment 6 bases; nucleotides outside the gene matches: 10. This CDR3 is built from 14 residues. Germline loops: CDR1 MGHDK, CDR2 SYGVNS. CDR3 sequence reads: CASSVSTGWAEAFF. The CDR3 bases are TGTGCCAGCAGCGTTTCGACAGGGTGGGCTGAAGCTTTCTTT.

The chain recombines TRBV4-1 with TRBJ2-1; TRBD2 agrees at 10 bases. The CDR3 runs 17 residues. Losses at the gene ends were 2 bases for V and 4 bases for J; bases not matched to a gene: 8. Germline values: CDR1 MGHRA, CDR2 YSYEKL. The chain's CDR3 is CASSQPLPSGGYNEQFF. DNA of the CDR3: TGCGCCAGCAGCCAACCCCTCCCTAGCGGGGGTTACAATGAGCAGTTCTTC.

The chain couples TRBV4-1 to TRBJ2-5; TRBD2 matches at 8 bases. The V segment lost 4 bases and the J segment 1 base; nucleotides outside the gene matches: 2. Per the germline V gene, CDR1 is MGHRA and CDR2 is YSYEKL. The CDR3 runs 14 residues. The CDR3 region has the DNA TGCGCCAGCAGCCCCCGGGGGGGCCAAGAGACCCAGTACTTC. Translating gives CASSPRGGQETQYF.

The CDR3 DNA sequence: TGCAGCGTTGGAGGGTGGGAGGCCACTGAAGCTTTCTTT. It specifies CSVGGWEATEAFF. V usage is TRBV29-1 and J usage is TRBJ1-1; D uncertain. Per the germline V gene, CDR1 is SQVTM and CDR2 is ANQGSEA. This CDR3 region has 13 residues. Trimming took off 4 bases at V and 4 bases at J, with 13 bases between the two ends.

The table lists this clone with a few counts. This chain connects TRBV4-1 to TRBJ2-3; the match to TRBD2 covers 8 bases. Germline V gene sequence: CDR1 MGHRA, CDR2 YSYEKL. The CDR3 has 16 amino acids. The V segment lost 3 bases and the J segment 0 bases; nucleotides outside the gene matches: 5. CDR3 sequence: CASSQRAGASTDTQYF. In nucleotides, the CDR3 is TGCGCCAGCAGCCAGCGAGCGGGGGCTAGCACAGATACGCAGTATTTT.

As DNA, the CDR3 is TGTGCCAGCAGCTGGGACAGGGTCGGGCCAACTAATGAAAAACTGTTTTTT. Amino acids: CASSWDRVGPTNEKLFF. The V and J genes are TRBV7-8 and TRBJ1-4, with 9 bases lining up with TRBD1. Per germline, CDR1 SGHVS and CDR2 FQNEAQ. The CDR3 totals 17 residues. J lost 0 bases, V lost 4 bases, and 6 bases had no gene match.

Note on this clone: The conserved final phenylalanine or tryptophan is absent from the CDR3, which likely points to a read error. The chain employs TRBV19 and TRBJ2-7, with 12 bases that match TRBD1. This CDR3 has 14 residues. V was pared by 5 bases and J by 4 bases, with 3 bases of the junction left unmatched. Germline V gene sequence: CDR1 LNHDA, CDR2 SQIVND (reference sequence). The DNA of the CDR3 is TGTGCCAGTAGTCCGGGACAGGGGGCGTACGAGCAGTACCTC. As protein: CASSPGQGAYEQYL.

The J gene is TRBJ2-7, the V gene TRBV13; TRBD1 agrees at 7 bases. Germline CDR1 PRHDT, CDR2 FYEKMQ (reference sequence). This CDR3 spans 14 amino acids. V was clipped by 5 bases and J by 1 base; unmatched bases: 5. Here the CDR3 reads CASSLSGGSYEQYF. CDR3 DNA: TGTGCCAGCAGCCTCTCAGGGGGTTCCTACGAGCAGTACTTC.

The CDR3 protein is CASSNGRAHEQYF. Written as DNA, the CDR3 is TGTGCCAGCAGCAACGGCAGGGCCCACGAGCAGTACTTC. This chain uses TRBV21-1 with TRBJ2-7; the table calls TRBD1, which could not be checked here. TRBV21-1 is tagged as a pseudogene. This CDR3 region has 13 residues.

The J gene is TRBJ2-5, the V gene TRBV6-5; the match to TRBD1 covers 10 bases. This CDR3 is built from 15 residues. V shed 2 bases and J 6 bases; nucleotides not matched to a gene: 6. Germline-derived CDR1 and CDR2 are MNHEY and SVGAGI. CDR3 bases: TGTGCCAGCAGTTACGGGGGGACAGGGGTTAAGACCCAGTACTTC. Translating gives CASSYGGTGVKTQYF.

V usage is TRBV27 and J usage is TRBJ2-5, with 7 bases matching TRBD1. The ends lost 4 bases at V and 2 bases at J; junction bases unmatched: 7. Looked up from germline, CDR1 is MNHEY and CDR2 is SMNVEV (reference sequence). The length of the CDR3 is 15 residues. The chain's CDR3 is CASSSGTAIQETQYF. CDR3 nucleotides: TGTGCCAGCAGTTCCGGGACAGCAATACAAGAGACCCAGTACTTC.

The chain carries TRBV4-1 and TRBJ2-7; 9 bases agree with TRBD1. Germline CDR1 and CDR2: MGHRA and YSYEKL. The CDR3 extends over 14 amino acids. With 3 bases clipped from V and 5 bases from J, the junction kept 5 bases outside the gene matches. Written as DNA, the CDR3 is TGCGCCAGCAGCCAGCCGGGACAGGGAAACGAGCAGTACTTC. Protein product: CASSQPGQGNEQYF.

This chain joins TRBV11-2 and TRBJ1-4, with D perhaps TRBD1 (5 bases). Germline-derived CDR1 and CDR2 are SGHAT and FQNNGV. The CDR3 covers 13 residues. The V end was cut by 4 bases, the J end by 8 bases, with 11 bases between. The CDR3 reads CASSWPRAEKLFF. For the CDR3, the DNA is TGTGCCAGCAGCTGGCCCAGGGCAGAAAAACTGTTTTTT.

V usage is TRBV5-1 and J usage is TRBJ1-2, with D hard to call. The CDR3 sequence is 13 residues long. Germline V lookup: CDR1 SGHRS, CDR2 YFSETQ. V dropped 0 bases and J dropped 4 bases, with 7 bases sitting between them. The CDR3 region is CASSLAAVYGYTF. The CDR3 nucleotides are TGCGCCAGCAGCTTGGCTGCAGTCTATGGCTACACCTTC.

To note about this clone: At one end, the junction sequence differs from germline, possibly due to a read error. This chain connects TRBV11-2 to TRBJ2-7; TRBD1 might be the D (5 bases). Germline V gene data show CDR1 as SGHAT and CDR2 as FQNNGV. CDR3 length: 12 amino acids. The CDR3 sequence is CASSSTGSEQCF. In nucleotides, the CDR3 is TGTGCCAGCAGCTCTACAGGAAGCGAGCAGTGCTTC.

The J gene is TRBJ2-3, the V gene TRBV7-3, with 11 bases that match TRBD2. The J segment lost 3 bases and the V segment lost 5 bases, leaving 4 bases of the junction unmatched. The CDR3 is made up of 15 amino acids. Germline V gene data show CDR1 as SGHTA and CDR2 as FQGTGA. CDR3 region: CASSLLAGATDTQYF. The CDR3 DNA sequence: TGTGCCAGCAGCCTACTAGCGGGGGCTACAGATACGCAGTATTTT.

V gene TRBV28 combines with J gene TRBJ2-3, with D unclear. This CDR3 comprises 13 residues. The ends were cut back, 10 bases at V and 2 bases at J, with 13 bases in the middle. Per germline, CDR1 MDHEN and CDR2 SYDVKM. CDR3 sequence reads: CAISDKHTDTQYF. The DNA of the CDR3 is TGTGCCATTTCAGACAAGCACACAGATACGCAGTATTTT.

V usage is TRBV5-6 and J usage is TRBJ2-2; D is perhaps TRBD2 (5 bases). The germline CDR1 and CDR2 sequences are SGHDT and YYEEEE. V was shortened by 4 bases and J by 6 bases, with 13 bases between the two germline ends. This CDR3 spans 14 amino acids. This CDR3 is CASSQDSLAGELFF. In DNA form, the CDR3 reads TGTGCCAGCAGCCAGGACTCCCTGGCCGGGGAGCTGTTTTTT.

This chain joins TRBV7-9 and TRBJ2-7, with 9 bases identical to TRBD1. Per germline, CDR1 SEHNR and CDR2 FQNEAQ (reference sequence). The CDR3 spans 15 residues. The V gene end was trimmed by 5 bases and the J gene end by 4 bases; junction bases not matched to a gene: 9. The CDR3 bases are TGTGCCAGCAGCGATGGGTTACAGGGGGCATACGAGCAGTACTTC. This codes for CASSDGLQGAYEQYF.

The gene calls are TRBV7-9 and TRBJ1-3; TRBD1 is a possible D gene (6 bases). V lost 6 bases to trimming and J lost 4 bases, with 19 bases between them. The CDR3 sequence is 16 residues long. Germline CDR1 SEHNR, CDR2 FQNEAQ (reference sequence). The CDR3, as DNA: TGTGCCAGCAGTTCCCCCTTGTGGGGGCAGGGAAACACCATATATTTT. As protein: CASSSPLWGQGNTIYF.

The chain combines TRBV27 with TRBJ1-5; D unclear. The CDR3 spans 13 residues. In germline, CDR1 is MNHEY, CDR2 SMNVEV (reference sequence). V was cut by 3 bases and J by 5 bases, with 8 bases left in between. The CDR3 loop is CASSFRRDQPQHF. CDR3 sequence (DNA): TGTGCCAGCAGTTTCAGGCGGGATCAGCCCCAGCATTTT.

The chain uses TRBV5-6 and TRBJ2-7, with D unclear. CDR3 length: 13 amino acids. In germline, CDR1 is SGHDT, CDR2 YYEEEE. The germline V and J ends were trimmed by 3 bases and 0 bases, with 7 bases remaining between them. The CDR3 sequence is CASSYRASYEQYF. CDR3 DNA sequence: TGTGCCAGCAGCTACAGAGCCTCCTACGAGCAGTACTTC.